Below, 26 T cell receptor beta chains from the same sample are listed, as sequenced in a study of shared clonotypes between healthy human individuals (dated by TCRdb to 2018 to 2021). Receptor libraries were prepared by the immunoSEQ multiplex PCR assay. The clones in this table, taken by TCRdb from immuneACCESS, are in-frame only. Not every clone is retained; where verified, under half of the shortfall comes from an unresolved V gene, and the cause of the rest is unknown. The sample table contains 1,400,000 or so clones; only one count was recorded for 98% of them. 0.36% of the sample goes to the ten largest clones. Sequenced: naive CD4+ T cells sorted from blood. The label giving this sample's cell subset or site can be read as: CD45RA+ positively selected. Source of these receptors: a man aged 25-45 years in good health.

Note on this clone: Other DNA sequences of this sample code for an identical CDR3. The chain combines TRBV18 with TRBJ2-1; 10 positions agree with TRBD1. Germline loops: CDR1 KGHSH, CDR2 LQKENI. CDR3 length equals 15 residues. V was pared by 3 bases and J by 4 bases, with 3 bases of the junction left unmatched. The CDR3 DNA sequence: TGTGCCAGCTCACCCCCGGGACAGGGGTACAATGAGCAGTTCTTC. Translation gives CASSPPGQGYNEQFF.

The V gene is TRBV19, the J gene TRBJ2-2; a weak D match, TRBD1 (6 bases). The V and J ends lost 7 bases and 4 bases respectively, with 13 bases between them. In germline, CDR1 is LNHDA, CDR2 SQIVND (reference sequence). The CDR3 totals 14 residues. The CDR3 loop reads CASTSGTSTGELFF. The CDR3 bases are TGTGCCAGTACATCCGGGACATCCACCGGGGAGCTGTTTTTT.

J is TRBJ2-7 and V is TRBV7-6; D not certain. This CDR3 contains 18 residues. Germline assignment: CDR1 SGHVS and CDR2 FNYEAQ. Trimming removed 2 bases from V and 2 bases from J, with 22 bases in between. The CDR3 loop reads CASSLSFRSPAGTYEQYF. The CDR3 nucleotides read TGTGCCAGCAGCTTAAGCTTCCGGAGCCCGGCAGGTACCTACGAGCAGTACTTC. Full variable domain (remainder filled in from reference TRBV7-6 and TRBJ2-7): GAGVSQSPRYKVTKRGQDVALRCDPISGHVSLYWYRQALGQGPEFLTYFNYEAQQDKSGLPNDRFSAERPEGSISTLTIQRTEQRDSAMYRCASSLSFRSPAGTYEQYFGPGTRLTVT.

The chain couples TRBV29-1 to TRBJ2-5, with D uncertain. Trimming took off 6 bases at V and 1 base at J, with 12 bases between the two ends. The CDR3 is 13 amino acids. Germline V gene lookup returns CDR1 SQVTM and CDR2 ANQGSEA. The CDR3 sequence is CSVATRFQETQYF. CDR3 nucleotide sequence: TGCAGCGTCGCCACAAGATTCCAAGAGACCCAGTACTTC.

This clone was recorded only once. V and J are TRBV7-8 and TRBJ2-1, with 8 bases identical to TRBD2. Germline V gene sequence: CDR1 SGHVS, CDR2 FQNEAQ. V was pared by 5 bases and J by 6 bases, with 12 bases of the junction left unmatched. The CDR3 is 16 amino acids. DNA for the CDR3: TGTGCCAGCAGCCGTCCCAAGCGGGAGATCCGCAATGAGCAGTTCTTC. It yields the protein CASSRPKREIRNEQFF. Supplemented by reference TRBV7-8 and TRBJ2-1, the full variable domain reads GAGVSQSPRYKVAKRGQDVALRCDPISGHVSLFWYQQALGQGPEFLTYFQNEAQLDKSGLPSDRFFAERPEGSVSTLKIQRTQQEDSAVYLCASSRPKREIRNEQFFGPGTRLTVL.

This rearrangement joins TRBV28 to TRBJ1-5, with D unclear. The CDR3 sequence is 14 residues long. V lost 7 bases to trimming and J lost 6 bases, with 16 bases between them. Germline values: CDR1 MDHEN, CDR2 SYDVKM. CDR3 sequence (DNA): TGTGCCAGCAACGAAATCGGGATAGGTCAGCCCCAGCATTTT. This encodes CASNEIGIGQPQHF.

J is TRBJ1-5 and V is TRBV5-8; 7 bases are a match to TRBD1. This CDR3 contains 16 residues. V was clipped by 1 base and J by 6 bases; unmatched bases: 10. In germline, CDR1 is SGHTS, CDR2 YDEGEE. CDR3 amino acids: CASSLWGQGGFQPQHF. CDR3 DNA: TGTGCCAGCAGCTTGTGGGGGCAGGGGGGATTTCAGCCCCAGCATTTT.

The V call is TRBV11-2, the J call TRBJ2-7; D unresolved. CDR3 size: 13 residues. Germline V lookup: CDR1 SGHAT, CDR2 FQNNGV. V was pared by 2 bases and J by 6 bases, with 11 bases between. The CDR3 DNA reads TGTGCCAGCAGCTTAAGTCGTGTCTCCGAGCAGTACTTC. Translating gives CASSLSRVSEQYF.

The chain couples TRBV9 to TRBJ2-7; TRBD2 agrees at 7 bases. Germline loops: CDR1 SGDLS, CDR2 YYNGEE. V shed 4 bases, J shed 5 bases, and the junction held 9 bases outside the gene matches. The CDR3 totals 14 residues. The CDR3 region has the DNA TGTGCCAGCAGCCCCCTGGGGGGGAAGCACGAGCAGTACTTC. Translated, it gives CASSPLGGKHEQYF.

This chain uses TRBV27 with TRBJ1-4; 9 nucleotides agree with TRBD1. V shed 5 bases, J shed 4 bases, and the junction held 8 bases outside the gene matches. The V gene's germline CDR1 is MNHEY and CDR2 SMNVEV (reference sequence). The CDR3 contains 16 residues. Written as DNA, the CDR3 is TGTGCCAGCAGTCTTACAGGGGGCTGGATTAATGAAAAACTGTTTTTT. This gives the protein CASSLTGGWINEKLFF.

CDR3 DNA sequence: TGCGCCAGCAGAACTCCTTTAGCGGCCTCGGGGGATACGCAGTATTTT. This sequence encodes CASRTPLAASGDTQYF. V gene TRBV5-1 combines with J gene TRBJ2-3; a possible D gene is TRBD2 (6 bases). The CDR3 totals 16 residues. CDR1 and CDR2 from the germline V gene are SGHRS and YFSETQ. Trimming pared 5 bases from V and 6 bases from J, leaving 22 bases between.

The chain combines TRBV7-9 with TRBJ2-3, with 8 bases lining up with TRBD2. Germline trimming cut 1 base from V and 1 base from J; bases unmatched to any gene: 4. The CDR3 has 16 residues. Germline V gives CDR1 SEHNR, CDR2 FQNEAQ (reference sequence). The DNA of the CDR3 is TGTGCCAGCAGCTTAGTCCTAGCGGGTGGCACAGATACGCAGTATTTT. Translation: CASSLVLAGGTDTQYF.

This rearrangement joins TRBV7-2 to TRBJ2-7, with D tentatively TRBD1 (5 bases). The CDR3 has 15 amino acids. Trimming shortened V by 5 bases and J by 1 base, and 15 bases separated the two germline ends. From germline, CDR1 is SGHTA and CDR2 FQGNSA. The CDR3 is CASSPETARSYEQYF. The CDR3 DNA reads TGTGCCAGCAGCCCCGAGACAGCTAGGTCCTACGAGCAGTACTTC.

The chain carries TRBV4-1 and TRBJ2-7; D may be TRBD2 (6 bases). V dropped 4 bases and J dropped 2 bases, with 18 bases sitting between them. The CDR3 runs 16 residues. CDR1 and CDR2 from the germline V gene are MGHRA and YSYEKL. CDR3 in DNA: TGCGCCAGCAGCCGCTTAATCGGGACTGGAACCTACGAGCAGTACTTC. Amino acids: CASSRLIGTGTYEQYF.

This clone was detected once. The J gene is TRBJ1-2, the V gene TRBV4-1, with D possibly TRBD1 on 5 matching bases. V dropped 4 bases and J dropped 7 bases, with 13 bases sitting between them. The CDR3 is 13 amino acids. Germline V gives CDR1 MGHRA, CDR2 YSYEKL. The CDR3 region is CASSPVGEGGYTF. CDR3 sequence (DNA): TGCGCCAGCAGCCCCGTAGGGGAGGGTGGCTACACCTTC.

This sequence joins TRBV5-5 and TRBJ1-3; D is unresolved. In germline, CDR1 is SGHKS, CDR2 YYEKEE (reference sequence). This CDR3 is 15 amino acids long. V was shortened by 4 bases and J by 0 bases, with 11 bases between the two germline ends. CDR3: CASSQGPRSGNTIYF. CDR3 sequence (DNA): TGTGCCAGCAGCCAAGGTCCTCGCTCTGGAAACACCATATATTTT.

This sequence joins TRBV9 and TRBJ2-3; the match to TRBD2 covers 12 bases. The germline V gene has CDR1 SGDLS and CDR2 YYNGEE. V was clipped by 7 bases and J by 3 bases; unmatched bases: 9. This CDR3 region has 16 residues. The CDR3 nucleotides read TGTGCCAGCGGAAAGGCCACTAGCGGGAGGACAGATACGCAGTATTTT. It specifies CASGKATSGRTDTQYF.

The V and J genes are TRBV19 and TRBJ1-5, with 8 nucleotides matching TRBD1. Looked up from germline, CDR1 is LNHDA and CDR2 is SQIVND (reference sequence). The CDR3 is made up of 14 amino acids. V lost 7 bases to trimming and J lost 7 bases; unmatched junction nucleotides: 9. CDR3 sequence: CASTKTGEGQPQHF. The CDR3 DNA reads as TGTGCCAGTACTAAGACAGGGGAAGGACAGCCCCAGCATTTT.

The CDR3 DNA is TGTGCCAGCAGTTTATCCTCGGGACAGATAGCCAAAAACATTCAGTACTTC. This encodes CASSLSSGQIAKNIQYF. The chain carries TRBV27 and TRBJ2-4, with 7 bases that match TRBD1. This CDR3 region has 17 residues. The V gene end was trimmed by 0 bases and the J gene end by 0 bases; junction bases not matched to a gene: 5. Germline V gives CDR1 MNHEY, CDR2 SMNVEV (reference sequence).

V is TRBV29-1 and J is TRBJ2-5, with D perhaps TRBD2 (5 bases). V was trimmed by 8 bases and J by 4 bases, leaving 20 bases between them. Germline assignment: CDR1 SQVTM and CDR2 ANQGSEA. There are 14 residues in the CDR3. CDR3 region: CSLKAGPDGETQYF. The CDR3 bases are TGCAGCCTAAAGGCGGGCCCAGATGGAGAGACCCAGTACTTC.

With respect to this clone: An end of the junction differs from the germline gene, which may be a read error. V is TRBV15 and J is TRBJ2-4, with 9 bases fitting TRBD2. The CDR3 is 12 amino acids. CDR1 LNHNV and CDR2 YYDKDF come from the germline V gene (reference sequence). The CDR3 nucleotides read TGTGCCACCAGCAGAGTTAGCGGGAGACTTAGTTTC. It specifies CATSRVSGRLSF.

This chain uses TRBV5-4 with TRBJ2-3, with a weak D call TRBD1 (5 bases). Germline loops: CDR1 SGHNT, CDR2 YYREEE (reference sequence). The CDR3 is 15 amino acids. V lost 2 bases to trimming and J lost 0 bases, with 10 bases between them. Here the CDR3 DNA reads TGTGCCAGCAGCTTCGGTGGGGCTAGCACAGATACGCAGTATTTT. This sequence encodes CASSFGGASTDTQYF.

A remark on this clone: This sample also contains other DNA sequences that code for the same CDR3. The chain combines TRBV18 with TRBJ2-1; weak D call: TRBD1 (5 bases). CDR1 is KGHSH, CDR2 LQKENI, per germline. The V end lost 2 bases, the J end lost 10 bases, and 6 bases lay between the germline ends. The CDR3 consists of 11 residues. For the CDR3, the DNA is TGTGCCAGCTCACCAAAGGGGGAGCAGTTCTTC. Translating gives CASSPKGEQFF.

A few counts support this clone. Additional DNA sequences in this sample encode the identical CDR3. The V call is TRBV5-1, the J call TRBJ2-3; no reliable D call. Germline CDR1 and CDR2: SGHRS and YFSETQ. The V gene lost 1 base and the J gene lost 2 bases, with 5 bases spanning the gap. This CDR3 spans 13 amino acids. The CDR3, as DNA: TGCGCCAGCAGCTTGATACCCACAGATACGCAGTATTTT. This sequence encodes CASSLIPTDTQYF.

The CDR3 region has the DNA TGTGCCAGCAGTCCCGAGGTAGGGCGGTCCAAAAACATTCAGTACTTC. Its protein product is CASSPEVGRSKNIQYF. The chain couples TRBV27 to TRBJ2-4; D remains unclear. This CDR3 has 16 residues. V lost 5 bases to trimming and J lost 2 bases, with 16 bases between them. Germline V gene sequence: CDR1 MNHEY, CDR2 SMNVEV (reference sequence).

The CDR3 DNA follows: TGCGCCAGCAGCGCCGTGGCCTTGAGGGGACGGAGTGTCGGGCAGCCCCAGCATTTT. It codes for CASSAVALRGRSVGQPQHF. J is TRBJ1-5 and V is TRBV5-1; perhaps TRBD1 as D (5 bases). With 4 bases removed from V and 7 bases from J, the gap between germline ends came to 30 bases. This CDR3 is 19 amino acids long. Germline values: CDR1 SGHRS, CDR2 YFSETQ. Drawing the rest from reference TRBV5-1 and TRBJ1-5, the complete variable domain is KAGVTQTPRYLIKTRGQQVTLSCSPISGHRSVSWYQQTPGQGLQFLFEYFSETQRNKGNFPGRFSGRQFSNSRSEMNVSTLELGDSALYLCASSAVALRGRSVGQPQHFGDGTRLSIL.